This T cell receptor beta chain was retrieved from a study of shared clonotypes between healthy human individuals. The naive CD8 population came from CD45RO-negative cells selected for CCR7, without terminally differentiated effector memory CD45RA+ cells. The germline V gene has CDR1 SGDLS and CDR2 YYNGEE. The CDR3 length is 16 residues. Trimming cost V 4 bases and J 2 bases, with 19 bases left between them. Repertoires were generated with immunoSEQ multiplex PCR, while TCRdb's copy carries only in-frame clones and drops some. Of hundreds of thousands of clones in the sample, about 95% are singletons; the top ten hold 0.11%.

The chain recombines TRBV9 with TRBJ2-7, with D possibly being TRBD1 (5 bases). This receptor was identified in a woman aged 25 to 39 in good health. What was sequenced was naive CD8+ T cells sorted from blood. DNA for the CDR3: TGTGCCAGCAGCCCCAGCTCAGGGTTAGCCCCCTACGAGCAGTACTTC. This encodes CASSPSSGLAPYEQYF.